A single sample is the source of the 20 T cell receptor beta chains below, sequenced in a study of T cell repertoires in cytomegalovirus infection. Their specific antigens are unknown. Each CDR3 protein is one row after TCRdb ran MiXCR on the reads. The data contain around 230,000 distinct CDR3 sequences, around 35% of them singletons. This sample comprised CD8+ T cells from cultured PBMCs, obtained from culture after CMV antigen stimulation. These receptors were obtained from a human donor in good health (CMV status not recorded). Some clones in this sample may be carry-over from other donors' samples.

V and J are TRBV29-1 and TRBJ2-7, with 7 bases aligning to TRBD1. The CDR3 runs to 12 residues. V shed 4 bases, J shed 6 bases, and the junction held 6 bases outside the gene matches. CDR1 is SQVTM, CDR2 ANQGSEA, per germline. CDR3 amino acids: CSVGVTGREQYF. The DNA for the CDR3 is TGCAGCGTTGGGGTGACAGGGCGCGAGCAGTACTTC.

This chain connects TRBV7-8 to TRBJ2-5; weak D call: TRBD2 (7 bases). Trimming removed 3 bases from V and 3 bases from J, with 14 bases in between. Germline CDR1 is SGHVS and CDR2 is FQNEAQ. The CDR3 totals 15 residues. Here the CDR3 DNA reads TGTGCCAGCAGCTTTTTGGGGGGGCGGGAAGAGACCCAGTACTTC. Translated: CASSFLGGREETQYF.

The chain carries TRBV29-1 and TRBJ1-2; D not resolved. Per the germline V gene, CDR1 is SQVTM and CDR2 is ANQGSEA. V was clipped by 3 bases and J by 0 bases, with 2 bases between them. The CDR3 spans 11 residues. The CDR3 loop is CSVDSNYGYTF. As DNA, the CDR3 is TGCAGCGTTGACTCTAACTATGGCTACACCTTC.

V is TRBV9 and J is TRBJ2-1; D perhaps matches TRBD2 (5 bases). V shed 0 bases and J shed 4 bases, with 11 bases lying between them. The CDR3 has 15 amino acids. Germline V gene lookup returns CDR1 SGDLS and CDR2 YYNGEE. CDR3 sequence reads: CASSVGVALYNEQFF. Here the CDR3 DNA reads TGTGCCAGCAGCGTAGGGGTAGCGTTATACAATGAGCAGTTCTTC.

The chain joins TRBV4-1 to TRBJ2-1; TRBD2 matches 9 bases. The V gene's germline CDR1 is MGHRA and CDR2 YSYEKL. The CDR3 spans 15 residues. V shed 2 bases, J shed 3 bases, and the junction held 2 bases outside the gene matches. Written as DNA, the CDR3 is TGCGCCAGCAGCCAACTAGCGGGACGCTACAATGAGCAGTTCTTC. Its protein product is CASSQLAGRYNEQFF.

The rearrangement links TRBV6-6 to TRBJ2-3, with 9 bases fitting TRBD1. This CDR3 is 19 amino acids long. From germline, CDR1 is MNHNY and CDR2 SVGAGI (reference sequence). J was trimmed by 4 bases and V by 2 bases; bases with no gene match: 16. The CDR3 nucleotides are TGTGCCAGCAGTTACACGCGCCCAGGGACAGGGAAGTTCCCAGATACGCAGTATTTT. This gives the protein CASSYTRPGTGKFPDTQYF.

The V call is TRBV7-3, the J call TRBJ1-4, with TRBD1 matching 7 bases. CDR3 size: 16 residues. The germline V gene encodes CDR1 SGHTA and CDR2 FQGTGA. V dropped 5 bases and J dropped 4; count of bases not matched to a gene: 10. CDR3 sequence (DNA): TGTGCCAGCAGCCCCCCGGGACAGCTTAATAATGAAAAACTGTTTTTT. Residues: CASSPPGQLNNEKLFF. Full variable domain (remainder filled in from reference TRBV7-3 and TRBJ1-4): GAGVSQTPSNKVTEKGKYVELRCDPISGHTALYWYRQSLGQGPEFLIYFQGTGAADDSGLPNDRFFAVRPEGSVSTLKIQRTERGDSAVYLCASSPPGQLNNEKLFFGSGTQLSVL.

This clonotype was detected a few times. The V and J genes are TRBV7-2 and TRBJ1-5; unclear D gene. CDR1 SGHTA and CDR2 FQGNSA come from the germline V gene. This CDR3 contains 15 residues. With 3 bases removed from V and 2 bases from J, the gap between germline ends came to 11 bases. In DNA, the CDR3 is TGTGCCAGCAGCTTTTGGGAGGGCGGCAATCAGCCCCAGCATTTT. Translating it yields CASSFWEGGNQPQHF. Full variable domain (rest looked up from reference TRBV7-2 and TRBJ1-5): GAGVSQSPSNKVTEKGKDVELRCDPISGHTALYWYRQSLGQGLEFLIYFQGNSAPDKSGLPSDRFSAERTGGSVSTLTIQRTQQEDSAVYLCASSFWEGGNQPQHFGDGTRLSIL.

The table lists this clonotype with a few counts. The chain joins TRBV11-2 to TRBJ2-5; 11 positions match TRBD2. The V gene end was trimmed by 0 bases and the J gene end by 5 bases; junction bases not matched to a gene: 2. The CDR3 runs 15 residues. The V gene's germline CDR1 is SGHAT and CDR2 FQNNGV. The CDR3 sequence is CASSLDSGGAETQYF. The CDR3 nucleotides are TGTGCCAGCAGCTTAGATAGCGGGGGGGCTGAGACCCAGTACTTC.

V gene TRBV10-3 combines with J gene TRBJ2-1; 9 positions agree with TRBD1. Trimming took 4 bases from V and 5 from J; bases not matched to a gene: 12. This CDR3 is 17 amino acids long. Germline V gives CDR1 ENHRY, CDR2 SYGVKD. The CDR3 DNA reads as TGTGCCATCAGTGCTCAGACCGGGACAGGGCAAAACAATGAGCAGTTCTTC. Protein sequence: CAISAQTGTGQNNEQFF.

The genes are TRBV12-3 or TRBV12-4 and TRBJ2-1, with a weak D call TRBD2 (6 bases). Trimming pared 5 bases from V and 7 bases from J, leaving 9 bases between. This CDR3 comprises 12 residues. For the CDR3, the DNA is TGTGCCAGCAGTGGGACTCCAAATGAGCAGTTCTTC. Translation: CASSGTPNEQFF.

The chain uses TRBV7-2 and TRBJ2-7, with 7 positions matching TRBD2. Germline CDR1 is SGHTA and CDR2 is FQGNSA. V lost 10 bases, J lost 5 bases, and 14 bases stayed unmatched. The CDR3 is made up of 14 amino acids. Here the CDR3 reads CATERGGSRNEQYF. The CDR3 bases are TGTGCCACAGAACGGGGCGGGAGTAGGAACGAGCAGTACTTC.

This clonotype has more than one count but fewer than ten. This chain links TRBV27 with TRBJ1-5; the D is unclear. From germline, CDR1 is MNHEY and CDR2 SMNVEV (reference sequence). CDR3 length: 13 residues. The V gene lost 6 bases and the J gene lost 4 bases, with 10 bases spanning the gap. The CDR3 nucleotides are TGTGCCAGCAGCGGATCGGGGAATCAGCCCCAGCATTTT. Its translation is CASSGSGNQPQHF.

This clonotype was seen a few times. The CDR3 sequence is CASSPHGQGNQPQHF. DNA for the CDR3: TGTGCCAGCAGTCCCCACGGACAGGGGAATCAGCCCCAGCATTTT. The J gene is TRBJ1-5, the V gene TRBV27; TRBD1 matches at 9 bases. The germline CDR1 and CDR2 sequences are MNHEY and SMNVEV (reference sequence). V lost 5 bases and J lost 4; bases outside the gene matches: 6. The CDR3 runs 15 residues.

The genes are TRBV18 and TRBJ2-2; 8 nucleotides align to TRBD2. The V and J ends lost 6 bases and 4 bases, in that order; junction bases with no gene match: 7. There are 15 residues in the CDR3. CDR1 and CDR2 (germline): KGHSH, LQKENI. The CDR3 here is CASSPYTSGTGELFF. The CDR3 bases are TGTGCCAGCTCCCCATATACTAGCGGCACCGGGGAGCTGTTTTTT.

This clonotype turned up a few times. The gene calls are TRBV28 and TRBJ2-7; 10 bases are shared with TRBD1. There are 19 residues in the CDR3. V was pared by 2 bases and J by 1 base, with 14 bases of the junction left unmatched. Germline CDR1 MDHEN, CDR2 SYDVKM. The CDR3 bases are TGTGCCAGCAGTTTAGGGAGATTCCGCGGACAGGGGGTATCCTACGAGCAGTACTTC. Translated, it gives CASSLGRFRGQGVSYEQYF. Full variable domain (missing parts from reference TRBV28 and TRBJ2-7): DVKVTQSSRYLVKRTGEKVFLECVQDMDHENMFWYRQDPGLGLRLIYFSYDVKMKEKGDIPEGYSVSREKKERFSLILESASTNQTSMYLCASSLGRFRGQGVSYEQYFGPGTRLTVT.

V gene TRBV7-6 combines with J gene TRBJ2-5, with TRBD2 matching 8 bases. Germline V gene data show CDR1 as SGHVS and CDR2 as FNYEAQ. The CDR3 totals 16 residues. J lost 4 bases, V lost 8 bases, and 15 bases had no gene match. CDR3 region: CASAHQLPGGSETQYF. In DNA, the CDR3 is TGTGCCAGCGCTCACCAATTACCGGGAGGGTCAGAGACCCAGTACTTC.

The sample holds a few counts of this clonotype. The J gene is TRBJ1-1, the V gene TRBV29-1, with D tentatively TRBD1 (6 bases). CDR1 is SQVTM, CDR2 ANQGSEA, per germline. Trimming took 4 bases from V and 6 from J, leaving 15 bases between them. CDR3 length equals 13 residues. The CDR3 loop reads CSVVGGEVSEAFF. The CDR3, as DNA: TGCAGCGTTGTGGGGGGCGAGGTGTCTGAAGCTTTCTTT. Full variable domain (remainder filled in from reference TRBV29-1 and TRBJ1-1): SAVISQKPSRDICQRGTSLTIQCQVDSQVTMMFWYRQQPGQSLTLIATANQGSEATYESGFVIDKFPISRPNLTFSTLTVSNMSPEDSSIYLCSVVGGEVSEAFFGQGTRLTVV.

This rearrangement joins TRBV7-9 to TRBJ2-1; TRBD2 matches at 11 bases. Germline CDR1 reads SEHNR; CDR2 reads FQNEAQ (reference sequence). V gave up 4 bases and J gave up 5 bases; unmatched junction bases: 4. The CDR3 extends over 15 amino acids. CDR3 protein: CASSSSGGTHNEQFF. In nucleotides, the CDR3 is TGTGCCAGCAGCTCTAGCGGGGGGACTCACAATGAGCAGTTCTTC.

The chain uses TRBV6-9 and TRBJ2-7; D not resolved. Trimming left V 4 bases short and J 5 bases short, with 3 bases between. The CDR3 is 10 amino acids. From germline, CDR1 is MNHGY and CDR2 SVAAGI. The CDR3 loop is CASSLHEQYF. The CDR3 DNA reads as TGTGCCAGCAGTTTGCACGAGCAGTACTTC.